The 15 T cell receptor beta chains listed next were all sequenced from one sample in a study of cytomegalovirus exposure and HLA in healthy donors. A multiplex PCR was run with 60 Vbeta primers and 13 Jbeta primers. Produced via immunoSEQ multiplex PCR; TCRdb's table is partial and in-frame only. The sample yields some 190,000 clones, more than 70% seen once. Material for sequencing was PBMCs. The receptors here all came from a girl aged 10-17 years in good health and CMV-seropositive.

This chain links TRBV27 with TRBJ1-1; 8 bases match TRBD1. This CDR3 is built from 14 residues. Looked up from germline, CDR1 is MNHEY and CDR2 is SMNVEV (reference sequence). Germline trimming cut 5 bases from V and 4 bases from J; bases unmatched to any gene: 6. The CDR3 sequence: CASSRTDRATEAFF. The CDR3 DNA reads TGTGCCAGCAGTCGGACGGACAGGGCCACTGAAGCTTTCTTT.

The chain employs TRBV30 and TRBJ1-1; TRBD1 matches at 9 bases. The CDR3 runs to 11 residues. Looked up from germline, CDR1 is GTSNPN and CDR2 is SVGIG (reference sequence). Unmatched junction bases numbered 3, after V lost 5 bases and J lost 8 bases. Here the CDR3 reads CAWDGTGEAFF. The CDR3 DNA reads as TGTGCCTGGGACGGGACAGGGGAAGCTTTCTTT.

The gene calls are TRBV27 and TRBJ1-1; 7 positions agree with TRBD1. V shed 6 bases, J shed 5 bases, and the junction held 9 bases outside the gene matches. This CDR3 is 14 amino acids long. From germline, CDR1 is MNHEY and CDR2 SMNVEV (reference sequence). CDR3 residues: CASSIRGQGTEAFF. The CDR3 DNA sequence: TGTGCCAGCAGCATAAGGGGGCAAGGAACTGAAGCTTTCTTT.

The chain recombines TRBV11-2 with TRBJ1-2; perhaps TRBD1 as D (6 bases). The CDR3 contains 15 residues. V was shortened by 0 bases and J by 4 bases, with 12 bases between the two germline ends. Germline V gives CDR1 SGHAT, CDR2 FQNNGV. CDR3 DNA sequence: TGTGCCAGCAGCTTAGATCGGGGGGGCGGCTATGGCTACACCTTC. Its translation is CASSLDRGGGYGYTF.

The rearrangement links TRBV4-3 to TRBJ2-1; TRBD2 matches at 10 bases. CDR1 and CDR2 from the germline V gene are LGHNA and YSLEER. The CDR3 is made up of 17 amino acids. With 1 base clipped from V and 9 bases from J, the junction kept 12 bases outside the gene matches. The CDR3 spells CASSQVGKLAGEGEQFF. In nucleotides, the CDR3 is TGCGCCAGCAGCCAAGTTGGAAAGCTAGCGGGAGAGGGTGAGCAGTTCTTC.

The chain employs TRBV9 and TRBJ1-1; D might be TRBD1 (5 bases). The CDR3 totals 15 residues. Germline values: CDR1 SGDLS, CDR2 YYNGEE. The V and J ends lost 4 bases and 3 bases respectively, with 16 bases between them. This chain's CDR3 is CASSSQQGAYTEAFF. The CDR3 DNA reads as TGTGCCAGCAGCTCCCAGCAAGGGGCTTACACTGAAGCTTTCTTT.

The V and J genes are TRBV28 and TRBJ2-3; no clear D gene. CDR1 MDHEN and CDR2 SYDVKM come from the germline V gene. Trimming left V 8 bases short and J 2 bases short, with 14 bases between. This CDR3 is built from 14 residues. Here the CDR3 DNA reads TGTGCCAGCCAGGCCGCTCTTTCCACAGATACGCAGTATTTT. Translating gives CASQAALSTDTQYF.

Turning to this clone: The sample carries other DNA sequences with the same CDR3. CDR3 sequence (DNA): TGTGCCAGCTCACCACCGGGACTAGGCTCCTACGAGCAGTACTTC. The encoded protein is CASSPPGLGSYEQYF. The chain carries TRBV18 and TRBJ2-7; 8 positions match TRBD2. Germline CDR1 is KGHSH and CDR2 is LQKENI. Losses at the gene ends were 0 bases for V and 0 bases for J; bases not matched to a gene: 1. The CDR3 is 15 amino acids.

This clone was detected once. This chain connects TRBV10-1 to TRBJ2-1; TRBD2 aligns across 8 bases. The CDR3 contains 15 residues. In germline, CDR1 is WNHNN, CDR2 SYGVQD (reference sequence). V dropped 5 bases and J dropped 2; count of bases not matched to a gene: 5. CDR3 residues: CASSYAGGTYNEQFF. CDR3 bases: TGCGCCAGCAGTTATGCGGGGGGTACCTACAATGAGCAGTTCTTC.

This clone occurred a few times. This chain links TRBV7-3 with TRBJ2-5; TRBD2 aligns across 7 bases. CDR3 length: 14 amino acids. J gave up 1 base and V 5 bases, and 4 bases lay outside the gene matches. Germline CDR1 reads SGHTA; CDR2 reads FQGTGA. CDR3 region: CASSLIAGQETQYF. DNA of the CDR3: TGTGCCAGCAGCCTTATAGCGGGCCAAGAGACCCAGTACTTC.

J is TRBJ1-1 and V is TRBV30, with 7 bases matching TRBD1. Germline CDR1 reads GTSNPN; CDR2 reads SVGIG (reference sequence). Germline trimming cut 1 base from V and 5 bases from J; bases unmatched to any gene: 7. The length of the CDR3 is 14 residues. The CDR3 DNA sequence: TGTGCCTGGAGTGGGCCAGGGGGACGTACTGAAGCTTTCTTT. Amino acids: CAWSGPGGRTEAFF.

The V gene is TRBV10-1, the J gene TRBJ2-2; maybe TRBD1 (6 bases). Trimming shortened V by 6 bases and J by 5 bases, and 16 bases separated the two germline ends. Per germline, CDR1 WNHNN and CDR2 SYGVQD (reference sequence). This CDR3 is built from 15 residues. CDR3 amino acids: CASSGQPLGTGELFF. CDR3 nucleotides: TGCGCCAGCAGCGGACAGCCCCTGGGGACCGGGGAGCTGTTTTTT.

J is TRBJ2-5 and V is TRBV30; D is unresolved. V was trimmed by 1 base and J by 7 bases, leaving 10 bases between them. The CDR3 totals 12 residues. CDR1 and CDR2 (germline): GTSNPN, SVGIG (reference sequence). CDR3 loop: CAWSGAPRTQYF. Written as DNA, the CDR3 is TGTGCCTGGAGTGGCGCACCGAGGACCCAGTACTTC.

The chain carries TRBV7-9 and TRBJ1-1; D possibly corresponds to TRBD1 (6 bases). CDR3 size: 13 residues. Per the germline V gene, CDR1 is SEHNR and CDR2 is FQNEAQ (reference sequence). The ends were cut back, 5 bases at V and 5 bases at J, with 12 bases in the middle. The CDR3 region is CASSNPGVTEAFF. As DNA, the CDR3 is TGTGCCAGCAGCAACCCAGGGGTAACTGAAGCTTTCTTT.

This clone occurred once. V and J are TRBV7-6 and TRBJ2-2; TRBD2 is a possible D gene (6 bases). The CDR3 spans 14 residues. Germline values: CDR1 SGHVS, CDR2 FNYEAQ. Trimming took 5 bases from V and 2 from J, leaving 9 bases between them. The CDR3 loop reads CASSGGLNTGELFF. The CDR3 nucleotides read TGTGCCAGCAGCGGGGGACTTAACACCGGGGAGCTGTTTTTT.